Listed below are T cell receptor beta chains from one sample, sequenced in a study of blood T cell repertoires in COVID-19. Profiling relied on immunoSEQ multiplex PCR, and the TCRdb table lists in-frame clones only, not all of them. Counted here are some 260,000 clones, about 90% occurring once; the ten biggest clones make up roughly 3%. Sequencing was performed on peripheral blood. These receptors were taken from a man between 18 and 29 years old with active or convalescent COVID-19. CDR3s include the opening cysteine and the closing phenylalanine or tryptophan. The D gene is left open where the match is weak. Only some rows state a clone size, as once, few, many or a class for expanded clones.

V: TRBV4-3; size: .; J: TRBJ2-3; D: .; DNA: TGCGCCAGCAGCCATAAAGAGGTGGCTTCGGCAGATACGCAGTATTTT; CDR3: CASSHKEVASADTQYF
V: TRBV6-4; size: .; J: TRBJ1-2; D: .; DNA: TGTGCCAGCAGTGACTCCGGGTCCTATGGCTACACCTTC; CDR3: CASSDSGSYGYTF
V: TRBV6-4; size: .; J: TRBJ2-1; D: TRBD1; DNA: TGTGCCAGCAGTGCCAACGGACAGGGGGCGTACAATGAGCAGTTCTTC; CDR3: CASSANGQGAYNEQFF
V: TRBV2; size: .; J: TRBJ2-3; D: TRBD2; DNA: TGTGCCAGCAGAAAAAGCCTAGCGGCCACAGATACGCAGTATTTT; CDR3: CASRKSLAATDTQYF
V: TRBV6-6; size: .; J: TRBJ1-5; D: .; DNA: TGTGCCAGCAGCCCGAGACAGGCTAGCAATCAGCCCCAGCATTTT; CDR3: CASSPRQASNQPQHF
V: TRBV9; size: .; J: TRBJ1-3; D: .; DNA: TGTGCCAGCAGCGTATCGGGAAGCTCTGGAAACACCATATATTTT; CDR3: CASSVSGSSGNTIYF
V: TRBV6-5; size: .; J: TRBJ1-2; D: .; DNA: TGTGCCAGCTCGGCGGAGAACTATGGCTACACCTTC; CDR3: CASSAENYGYTF
V: TRBV5-4; size: .; J: TRBJ1-1; D: .; DNA: TGTGCCAGCAGCCGGGATATGAACACTGAAGCTTTCTTT; CDR3: CASSRDMNTEAFF
V: TRBV7-3; size: .; J: TRBJ2-1; D: TRBD2; DNA: TGTGCCAGCAGTCCCGTGGGGCGGGGGAGGAATGAGCAGTTCTTC; CDR3: CASSPVGRGRNEQFF
V: TRBV6-7; size: .; J: TRBJ1-2; D: TRBD1; DNA: TGTGCCAGCAGTTACGACCGGGACAGGGTTATCTGTGGCTACACCTTC; CDR3: CASSYDRDRVICGYTF
V: TRBV28; size: few; J: TRBJ1-4; D: .; DNA: TGTGCCAGCAGTTTTCAGGGAGGGCCTTCCAATGAAAAACTGTTTTTT; CDR3: CASSFQGGPSNEKLFF
V: TRBV11-2; size: once; J: TRBJ2-1; D: .; DNA: TGTGCCAGCAGCTTAATACTAGCCTACAATGAGCAGTTCTTC; CDR3: CASSLILAYNEQFF
V: TRBV21-1; size: .; J: TRBJ1-5; D: .; DNA: TGTGCCAGCAGCAAAGCGGTGACAGGCTATAGCAATCAGCCCCAGCATTTT; CDR3: CASSKAVTGYSNQPQHF
V: TRBV5-1; size: .; J: TRBJ2-7; D: TRBD1; DNA: TGCGCCAGCAGCAAGACACCGGGACAGGTCACGGCGGCCTCCTACGAGCAGTACTTC; CDR3: CASSKTPGQVTAASYEQYF
V: TRBV7-2; size: .; J: TRBJ1-2; D: .; DNA: TGTGCCAGCAGCTACAGGGTTGACTATGGCTACACCTTC; CDR3: CASSYRVDYGYTF
V: TRBV7-9; size: .; J: TRBJ1-1; D: TRBD1; DNA: TGTGCCAGCAGCCGGGACAGTAGGAAGGACACTGAAGCTTTCTTT; CDR3: CASSRDSRKDTEAFF
V: TRBV28; size: .; J: TRBJ1-2; D: .; DNA: TGTGCCAGCAGCTCCTATAACTATGGCTACACCTTC; CDR3: CASSSYNYGYTF
V: TRBV3-1/TRBV3-2; size: few; J: TRBJ1-3; D: .; DNA: TGTGCCAGCAGCCAAGACGAGGGAGGGACTGGAAACACCATATATTTT; CDR3: CASSQDEGGTGNTIYF
V: TRBV27; size: .; J: TRBJ1-2; D: .; DNA: TGTGCCAGCAGTTTATCGGGGGGAGCAGGAGGCTACACCTTC; CDR3: CASSLSGGAGGYTF
V: TRBV5-1; size: few; J: TRBJ1-2; D: .; DNA: TGCGCCAGCAGCCCCCAGACAGAAGCAAGCTATGGCTACACCTTC; CDR3: CASSPQTEASYGYTF
V: TRBV3-1/TRBV3-2; size: .; J: TRBJ1-1; D: .; DNA: TGTGCCAGCAGCCCCCTAACCTCGAACACTGAAGCTTTCTTT; CDR3: CASSPLTSNTEAFF
V: TRBV6-5; size: .; J: TRBJ1-1; D: .; DNA: TGTGCCAGCAGTTACTCGGCAGGGGCAGCTTTCTTT; CDR3: CASSYSAGAAFF
V: TRBV5-1; size: .; J: TRBJ1-1; D: .; DNA: TGCGCCAGCAGCTTGGTTCAGACAAACACTGAAGCTTTCTTT; CDR3: CASSLVQTNTEAFF
V: TRBV6-5; size: .; J: TRBJ1-1; D: .; DNA: TGTGCCAGCAAGGAGGGGCCGAACACTGAAGCTTTCTTT; CDR3: CASKEGPNTEAFF
V: TRBV6-5; size: .; J: TRBJ2-5; D: .; DNA: TGTGCCACCTCGGACTACCAAGGAGGGACCCAGTACTTC; CDR3: CATSDYQGGTQYF
V: TRBV7-2; size: .; J: TRBJ2-1; D: .; DNA: TGTGCCAGCAGCAAACTAGGGGGGGACTCCTACAATGAGCAGTTCTTC; CDR3: CASSKLGGDSYNEQFF
V: TRBV27; size: .; J: TRBJ1-5; D: .; DNA: TGTGCCAGCAGTTTGAACCCTCCAGGGGTTTCGCCCCAGCATTTT; CDR3: CASSLNPPGVSPQHF
V: TRBV24-1; size: once; J: TRBJ2-1; D: TRBD2; DNA: TGTGCCACCAGTGACCCGACCCCCAGCGGGAGCTCCTACAATGAGCAGTTCTTC; CDR3: CATSDPTPSGSSYNEQFF
V: TRBV19; size: .; J: TRBJ1-1; D: TRBD1; DNA: TGTGCCAGTAGTATACAGGGGGCGAAGTTGAACACTGAAGCTTTCTTT; CDR3: CASSIQGAKLNTEAFF
V: TRBV5-1; size: .; J: TRBJ1-4; D: .; DNA: TGCGCCAGCAGCTTTGAGGCTAATGAAAAACTGTTTTTT; CDR3: CASSFEANEKLFF
V: TRBV19; size: .; J: TRBJ1-4; D: .; DNA: TGTGCCAGTAGTATGGGAGGATACGAAAAACTGTTTTTT; CDR3: CASSMGGYEKLFF
V: TRBV30; size: .; J: TRBJ1-2; D: .; DNA: TGTGCCTGGAGTGCGGAGAACTATGGCTACACCTTC; CDR3: CAWSAENYGYTF
V: TRBV25-1; size: .; J: TRBJ1-5; D: .; DNA: TGTGCCAGCGGCGGGGGGAGCAATCAGCCCCAGCATTTT; CDR3: CASGGGSNQPQHF
V: TRBV6-2/TRBV6-3; size: .; J: TRBJ2-7; D: .; DNA: TGTGCCAGCAGTTATGAGTTCAGGGGGGCCTACGAGCAGTACTTC; CDR3: CASSYEFRGAYEQYF
V: TRBV20-1; size: .; J: TRBJ1-1; D: .; DNA: TGCAGTGCTTGGGCAGCTGAAGCTTTCTTT; CDR3: CSAWAAEAFF
V: TRBV27; size: .; J: TRBJ2-7; D: TRBD2; DNA: TGTGCCAGCAGTTCCTCGGGACTACTCTCCTACGAGCAGTACTTC; CDR3: CASSSSGLLSYEQYF
V: TRBV4-3; size: .; J: TRBJ2-1; D: TRBD2; DNA: TGCGCCAGCAGCCAAGAGGGGCTAGCGGCCGCGGGCAATGAGCAGTTCTTC; CDR3: CASSQEGLAAAGNEQFF
V: TRBV9; size: .; J: TRBJ2-1; D: .; DNA: TGTGCCAGCAGCGTTGGGGGGAACTACAATGAGCAGTTCTTC; CDR3: CASSVGGNYNEQFF
V: TRBV10-2; size: .; J: TRBJ2-1; D: TRBD1; DNA: TGCGCCAGCAGTGAGGGGAGGACAGGGTCCCCAAACCGCAATGAGCAGTTCTTC; CDR3: CASSEGRTGSPNRNEQFF
V: TRBV27; size: .; J: TRBJ2-7; D: .; DNA: TGTGCCAGCAGTTACCGACAGGCGGCCTACGAGCAGTACTTC; CDR3: CASSYRQAAYEQYF
V: TRBV27; size: .; J: TRBJ1-1; D: .; DNA: TGTGCCAGCAGTTTATCCATGGTCGGGACTGAAGCTTTCTTT; CDR3: CASSLSMVGTEAFF